The 3 T cell receptor beta chains below were found in one sample sequenced in a study of molecular identifiers for immune sequencing clone quantification. TCRdb processed the PCR reads anew with MiXCR; each CDR3 protein has one entry. The table shows some 590,000 distinct CDR3 sequences, with 25% occurring only once. The sequenced material came from naive CD8+ T cells from blood, with Jurkat cell RNA spiked in. As to subset: FACS-sorted CD8+CD4-CCR7+CD45RA+ naive T cells. These receptors were taken from a human donor in good health. Some libraries in this study had Jurkat cell RNA spiked in.

The table lists this clonotype with a few counts. The rearrangement joins TRBV5-4 to TRBJ2-7; TRBD1 aligns across 8 bases. Trimming removed 3 bases from V and 4 bases from J; junction bases left unmatched: 9. The CDR3 totals 15 residues. The V gene's germline CDR1 is SGHNT and CDR2 YYREEE (reference sequence). The CDR3 is CASSYGLDRVYEQYF. CDR3 DNA sequence: TGTGCCAGCAGCTACGGGTTGGACAGGGTTTACGAGCAGTACTTC.

The chain has TRBV28 and TRBJ2-7; the match to TRBD2 covers 7 bases. The CDR3 covers 16 residues. V lost 2 bases to trimming and J lost 3 bases; unmatched junction nucleotides: 10. Per the germline V gene, CDR1 is MDHEN and CDR2 is SYDVKM. The CDR3, as DNA: TGTGCCAGCAGTTTACGGGGGGTTAGCGTGGACTACGAGCAGTACTTC. This gives the protein CASSLRGVSVDYEQYF.

V usage is TRBV12-3 or TRBV12-4 and J usage is TRBJ1-4; D possibly corresponds to TRBD1 (6 bases). Trimming stripped 3 bases from V and 7 bases from J, with 12 bases between. The CDR3 is made up of 14 amino acids. DNA of the CDR3: TGTGCCAGCAGTTTCGGGGGGCGCGGTGAAAAACTGTTTTTT. As protein: CASSFGGRGEKLFF.